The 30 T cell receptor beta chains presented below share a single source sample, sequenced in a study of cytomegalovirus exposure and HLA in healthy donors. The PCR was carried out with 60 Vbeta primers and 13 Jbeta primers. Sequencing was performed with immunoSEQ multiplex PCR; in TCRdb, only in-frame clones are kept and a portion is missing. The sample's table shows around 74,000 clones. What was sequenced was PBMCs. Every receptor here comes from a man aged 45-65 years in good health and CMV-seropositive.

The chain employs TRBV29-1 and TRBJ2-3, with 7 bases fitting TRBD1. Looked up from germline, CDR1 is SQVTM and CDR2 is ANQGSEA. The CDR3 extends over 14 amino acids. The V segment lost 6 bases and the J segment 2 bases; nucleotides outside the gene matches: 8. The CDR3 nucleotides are TGCAGCGTAATAAACAGGGGAAACACAGATACGCAGTATTTT. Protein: CSVINRGNTDTQYF.

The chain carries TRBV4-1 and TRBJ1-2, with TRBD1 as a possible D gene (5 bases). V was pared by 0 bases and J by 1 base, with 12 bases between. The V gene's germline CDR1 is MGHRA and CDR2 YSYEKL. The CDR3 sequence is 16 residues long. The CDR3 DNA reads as TGCGCCAGCAGCCAAGAGTCAAGGGGCATTAACTATGGCTACACCTTC. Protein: CASSQESRGINYGYTF.

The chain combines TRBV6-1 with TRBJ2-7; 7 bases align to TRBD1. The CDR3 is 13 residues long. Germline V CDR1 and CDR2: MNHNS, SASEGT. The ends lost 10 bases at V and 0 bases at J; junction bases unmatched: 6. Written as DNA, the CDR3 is TGTGCCACCCGGACAGGAGACTCCTACGAGCAGTACGTC. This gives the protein CATRTGDSYEQYV.

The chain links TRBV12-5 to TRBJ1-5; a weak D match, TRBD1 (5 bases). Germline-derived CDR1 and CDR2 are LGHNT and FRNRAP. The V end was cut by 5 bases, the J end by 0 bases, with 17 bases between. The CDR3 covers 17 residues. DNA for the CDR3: TGTGCTAGTGGTACAGGCCTGGCAGGGTATAGCAATCAGCCCCAGCATTTT. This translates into CASGTGLAGYSNQPQHF.

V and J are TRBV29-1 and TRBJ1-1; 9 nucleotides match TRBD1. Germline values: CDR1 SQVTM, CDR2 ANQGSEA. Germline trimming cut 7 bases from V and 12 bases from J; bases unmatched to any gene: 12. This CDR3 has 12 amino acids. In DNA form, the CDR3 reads TGCAGCGCCTCACAAGAGGACAGGGGAACTTTCTTT. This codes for CSASQEDRGTFF. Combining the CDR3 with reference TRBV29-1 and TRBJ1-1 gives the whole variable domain SAVISQKPSRDICQRGTSLTIQCQVDSQVTMMFWYRQQPGQSLTLIATANQGSEATYESGFVIDKFPISRPNLTFSTLTVSNMSPEDSSIYLCSASQEDRGTFFGQGTRLTVV.

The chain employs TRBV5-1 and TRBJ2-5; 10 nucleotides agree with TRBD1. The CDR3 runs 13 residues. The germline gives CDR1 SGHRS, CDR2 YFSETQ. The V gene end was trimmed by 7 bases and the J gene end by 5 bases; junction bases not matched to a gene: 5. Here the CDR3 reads CASSTGGRETQYF. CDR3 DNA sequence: TGCGCCAGCTCGACAGGGGGCCGGGAGACCCAGTACTTC.

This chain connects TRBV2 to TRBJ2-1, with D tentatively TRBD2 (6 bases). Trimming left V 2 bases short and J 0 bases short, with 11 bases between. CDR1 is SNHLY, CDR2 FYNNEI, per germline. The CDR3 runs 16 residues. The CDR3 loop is CASSERAGSSYNEQFF. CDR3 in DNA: TGTGCCAGCAGTGAACGGGCGGGAAGCTCCTACAATGAGCAGTTCTTC.

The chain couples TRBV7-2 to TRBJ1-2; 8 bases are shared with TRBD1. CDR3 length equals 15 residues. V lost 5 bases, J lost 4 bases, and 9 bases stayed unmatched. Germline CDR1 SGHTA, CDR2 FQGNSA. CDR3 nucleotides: TGTGCCAGCAGCCTCGACAGGGGTTTTAGCTATGGCTACACCTTC. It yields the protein CASSLDRGFSYGYTF.

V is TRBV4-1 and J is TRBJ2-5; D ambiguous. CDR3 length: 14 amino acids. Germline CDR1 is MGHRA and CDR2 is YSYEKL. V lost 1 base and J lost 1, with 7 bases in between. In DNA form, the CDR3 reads TGCGCCAGCAGCCAAGGCCTATTCCAAGAGACCCAGTACTTC. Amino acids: CASSQGLFQETQYF.

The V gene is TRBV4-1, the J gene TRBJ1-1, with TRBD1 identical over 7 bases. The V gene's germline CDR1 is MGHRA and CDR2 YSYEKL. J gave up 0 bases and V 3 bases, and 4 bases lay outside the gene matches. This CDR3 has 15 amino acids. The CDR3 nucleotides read TGCGCCAGCAGCCACACCGGGACAGTGAACACTGAAGCTTTCTTT. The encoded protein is CASSHTGTVNTEAFF.

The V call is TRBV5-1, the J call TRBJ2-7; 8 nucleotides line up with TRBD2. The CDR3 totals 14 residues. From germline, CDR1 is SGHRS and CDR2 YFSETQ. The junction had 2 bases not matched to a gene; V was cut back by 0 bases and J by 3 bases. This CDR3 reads CASSLGLASYEQYF. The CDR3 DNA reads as TGCGCCAGCAGCTTGGGACTAGCGAGCTACGAGCAGTACTTC. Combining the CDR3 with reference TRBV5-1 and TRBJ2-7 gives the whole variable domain KAGVTQTPRYLIKTRGQQVTLSCSPISGHRSVSWYQQTPGQGLQFLFEYFSETQRNKGNFPGRFSGRQFSNSRSEMNVSTLELGDSALYLCASSLGLASYEQYFGPGTRLTVT.

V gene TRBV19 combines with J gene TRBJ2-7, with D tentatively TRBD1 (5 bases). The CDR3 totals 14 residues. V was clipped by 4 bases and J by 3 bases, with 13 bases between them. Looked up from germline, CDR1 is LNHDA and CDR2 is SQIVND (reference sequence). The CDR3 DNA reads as TGTGCCAGTAGTAGTGGCAGGGAAAACTACGAGCAGTACTTC. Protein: CASSSGRENYEQYF.

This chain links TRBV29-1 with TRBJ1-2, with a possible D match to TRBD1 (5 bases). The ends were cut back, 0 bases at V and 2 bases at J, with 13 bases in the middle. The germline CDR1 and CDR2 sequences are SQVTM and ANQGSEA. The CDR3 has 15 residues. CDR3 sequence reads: CSVEDLGGRNYGYTF. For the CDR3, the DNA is TGCAGCGTTGAAGATCTGGGGGGTAGGAACTATGGCTACACCTTC.

The CDR3 DNA sequence: TGCGCCAGCAGCTTGACCCCCCAGGGTTATGGCTACACCTTC. Amino acids: CASSLTPQGYGYTF. The gene calls are TRBV5-1 and TRBJ1-2; weak D call: TRBD1 (5 bases). V was cut by 1 base and J by 5 bases, with 12 bases left in between. CDR3 length: 14 amino acids. Germline loops: CDR1 SGHRS, CDR2 YFSETQ. The full variable domain, completed using reference TRBV5-1 and TRBJ1-2, is KAGVTQTPRYLIKTRGQQVTLSCSPISGHRSVSWYQQTPGQGLQFLFEYFSETQRNKGNFPGRFSGRQFSNSRSEMNVSTLELGDSALYLCASSLTPQGYGYTFGSGTRLTVV.

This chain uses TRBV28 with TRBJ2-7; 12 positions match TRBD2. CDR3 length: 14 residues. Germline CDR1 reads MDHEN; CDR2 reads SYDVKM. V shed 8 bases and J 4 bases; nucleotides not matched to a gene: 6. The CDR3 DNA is TGTGCCAGCCGCTCTGGACTAGCGGGATACGAGCAGTACTTC. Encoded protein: CASRSGLAGYEQYF.

For the CDR3, the DNA is TGTGCCAGCACCTTTAGCCACGATTTCAACTATGGCTACACCTTC. This codes for CASTFSHDFNYGYTF. The V call is TRBV7-9, the J call TRBJ1-2; no definite D call. CDR1 and CDR2 (germline): SEHNR, FQNEAQ (reference sequence). The CDR3 extends over 15 amino acids. V was cut by 7 bases and J by 2 bases, with 17 bases left in between.

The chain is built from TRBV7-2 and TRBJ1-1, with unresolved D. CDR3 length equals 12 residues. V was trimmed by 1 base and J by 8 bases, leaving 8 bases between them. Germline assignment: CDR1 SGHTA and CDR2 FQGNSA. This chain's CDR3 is CASSLVLREAFF. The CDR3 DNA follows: TGTGCCAGCAGCTTAGTGCTGCGGGAAGCTTTCTTT. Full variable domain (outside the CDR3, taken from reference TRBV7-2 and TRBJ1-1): GAGVSQSPSNKVTEKGKDVELRCDPISGHTALYWYRQSLGQGLEFLIYFQGNSAPDKSGLPSDRFSAERTGGSVSTLTIQRTQQEDSAVYLCASSLVLREAFFGQGTRLTVV.

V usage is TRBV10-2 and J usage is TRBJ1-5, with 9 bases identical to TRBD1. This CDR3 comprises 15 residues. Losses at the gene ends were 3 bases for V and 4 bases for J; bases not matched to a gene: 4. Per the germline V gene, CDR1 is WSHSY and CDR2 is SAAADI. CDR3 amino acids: CASSDRGQGNQPQHF. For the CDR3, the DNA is TGCGCCAGCAGTGATCGAGGACAGGGGAATCAGCCCCAGCATTTT.

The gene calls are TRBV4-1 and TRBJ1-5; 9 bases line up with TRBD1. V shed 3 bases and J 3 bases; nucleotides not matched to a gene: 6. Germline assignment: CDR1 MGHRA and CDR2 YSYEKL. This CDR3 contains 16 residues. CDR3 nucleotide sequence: TGCGCCAGCAGCCAGCCCGACAGGGGGTACAATCAGCCCCAGCATTTT. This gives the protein CASSQPDRGYNQPQHF.

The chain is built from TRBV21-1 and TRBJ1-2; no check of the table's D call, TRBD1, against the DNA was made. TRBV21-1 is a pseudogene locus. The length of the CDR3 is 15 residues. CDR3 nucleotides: TGTGCCAGCAGCAAACGATACAGGGGCACCTATGGCTACACCTTC. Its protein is CASSKRYRGTYGYTF.

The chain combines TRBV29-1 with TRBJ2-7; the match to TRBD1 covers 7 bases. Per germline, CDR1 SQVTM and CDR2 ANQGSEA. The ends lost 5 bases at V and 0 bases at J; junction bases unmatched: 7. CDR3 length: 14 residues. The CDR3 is CSVLDRASSYEQYF. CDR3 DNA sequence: TGCAGCGTTCTTGACAGGGCTAGCTCCTACGAGCAGTACTTC.

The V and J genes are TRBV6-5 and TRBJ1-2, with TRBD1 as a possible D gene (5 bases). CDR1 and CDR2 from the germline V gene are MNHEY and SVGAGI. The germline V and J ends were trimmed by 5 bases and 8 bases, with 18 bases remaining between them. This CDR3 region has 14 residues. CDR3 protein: CASSGGTYSFGYTF. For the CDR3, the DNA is TGTGCCAGCAGTGGGGGGACCTATTCCTTCGGCTACACCTTC.

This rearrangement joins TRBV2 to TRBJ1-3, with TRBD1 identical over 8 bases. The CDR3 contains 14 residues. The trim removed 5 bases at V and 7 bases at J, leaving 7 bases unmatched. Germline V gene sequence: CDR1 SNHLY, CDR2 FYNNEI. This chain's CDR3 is CASSPQGAGNTIYF. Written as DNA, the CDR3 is TGTGCCAGCAGTCCTCAGGGGGCCGGGAACACCATATATTTT.

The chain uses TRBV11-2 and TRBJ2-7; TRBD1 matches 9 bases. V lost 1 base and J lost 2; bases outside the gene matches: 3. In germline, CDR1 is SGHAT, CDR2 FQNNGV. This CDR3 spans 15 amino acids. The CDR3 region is CASSLARQGAYEQYF. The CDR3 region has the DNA TGTGCCAGCAGCTTAGCCCGACAGGGGGCCTACGAGCAGTACTTC.

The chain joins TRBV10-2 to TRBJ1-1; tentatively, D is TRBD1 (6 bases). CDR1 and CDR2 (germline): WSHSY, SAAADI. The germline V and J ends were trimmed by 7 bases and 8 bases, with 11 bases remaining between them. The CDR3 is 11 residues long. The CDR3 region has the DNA TGCGCCAGCATCTATGGGACAGAAGCTTTCTTT. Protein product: CASIYGTEAFF.

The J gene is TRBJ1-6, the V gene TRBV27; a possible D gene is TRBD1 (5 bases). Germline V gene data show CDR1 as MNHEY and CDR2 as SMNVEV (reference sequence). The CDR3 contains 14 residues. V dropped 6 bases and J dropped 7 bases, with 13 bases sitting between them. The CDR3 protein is CASREGVRNSPLHF. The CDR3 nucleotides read TGTGCCAGCAGAGAAGGGGTCAGGAATTCACCCCTCCACTTT.

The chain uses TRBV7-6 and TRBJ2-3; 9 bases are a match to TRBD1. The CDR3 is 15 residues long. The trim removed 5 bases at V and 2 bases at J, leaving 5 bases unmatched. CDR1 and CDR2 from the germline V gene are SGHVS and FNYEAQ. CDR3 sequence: CASSQGTGFTDTQYF. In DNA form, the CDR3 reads TGTGCCAGCAGCCAAGGGACAGGGTTCACAGATACGCAGTATTTT. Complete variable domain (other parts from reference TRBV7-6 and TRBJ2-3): GAGVSQSPRYKVTKRGQDVALRCDPISGHVSLYWYRQALGQGPEFLTYFNYEAQQDKSGLPNDRFSAERPEGSISTLTIQRTEQRDSAMYRCASSQGTGFTDTQYFGPGTRLTVL.

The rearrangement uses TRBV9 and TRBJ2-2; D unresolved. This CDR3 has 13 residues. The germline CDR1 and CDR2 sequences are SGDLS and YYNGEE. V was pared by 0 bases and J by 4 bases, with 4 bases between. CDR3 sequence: CASSVASTGELFF. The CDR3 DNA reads TGTGCCAGCAGCGTAGCCAGCACCGGGGAGCTGTTTTTT.

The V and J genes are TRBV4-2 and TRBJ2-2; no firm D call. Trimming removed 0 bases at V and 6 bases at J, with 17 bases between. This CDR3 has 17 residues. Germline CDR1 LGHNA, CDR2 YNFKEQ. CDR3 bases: TGTGCCAGCAGCCAAGATCCCTATGAAAGCTTCCCCGGGGAGCTGTTTTTT. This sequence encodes CASSQDPYESFPGELFF.

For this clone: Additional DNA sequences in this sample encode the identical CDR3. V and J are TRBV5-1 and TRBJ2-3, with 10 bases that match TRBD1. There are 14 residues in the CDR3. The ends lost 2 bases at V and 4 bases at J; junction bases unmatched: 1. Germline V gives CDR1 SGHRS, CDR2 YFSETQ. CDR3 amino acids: CASSLGQGADTQYF. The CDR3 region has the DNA TGCGCCAGCAGCTTAGGACAGGGGGCAGATACGCAGTATTTT.